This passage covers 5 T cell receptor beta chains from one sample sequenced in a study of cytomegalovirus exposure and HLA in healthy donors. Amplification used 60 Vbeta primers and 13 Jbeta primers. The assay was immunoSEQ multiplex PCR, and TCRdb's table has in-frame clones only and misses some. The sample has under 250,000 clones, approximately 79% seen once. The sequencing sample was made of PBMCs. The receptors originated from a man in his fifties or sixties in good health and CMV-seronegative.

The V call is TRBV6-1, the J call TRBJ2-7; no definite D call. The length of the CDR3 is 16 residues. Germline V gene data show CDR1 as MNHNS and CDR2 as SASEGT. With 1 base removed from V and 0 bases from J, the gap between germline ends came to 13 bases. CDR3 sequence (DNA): TGTGCCAGCAGTGAAGAATTTCTAGAGAGCTCCTACGAGCAGTACTTC. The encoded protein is CASSEEFLESSYEQYF.

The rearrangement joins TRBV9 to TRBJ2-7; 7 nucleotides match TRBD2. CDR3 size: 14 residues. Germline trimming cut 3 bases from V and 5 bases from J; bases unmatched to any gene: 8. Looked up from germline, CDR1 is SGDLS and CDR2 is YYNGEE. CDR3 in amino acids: CASSGGLWNDEQYF. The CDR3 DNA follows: TGTGCCAGCAGCGGGGGACTATGGAATGACGAGCAGTACTTC.

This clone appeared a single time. In nucleotides, the CDR3 is TGTGCCAGCAGTTTATTGCGGGAGAGGGATACGCAGTATTTT. Its protein product is CASSLLRERDTQYF. The chain is built from TRBV28 and TRBJ2-3; 7 bases agree with TRBD2. The trim removed 1 base at V and 6 bases at J, leaving 4 bases unmatched. This CDR3 comprises 14 residues. Germline CDR1 reads MDHEN; CDR2 reads SYDVKM. Using reference TRBV28 and TRBJ2-3 for the parts outside the CDR3, the full variable domain is DVKVTQSSRYLVKRTGEKVFLECVQDMDHENMFWYRQDPGLGLRLIYFSYDVKMKEKGDIPEGYSVSREKKERFSLILESASTNQTSMYLCASSLLRERDTQYFGPGTRLTVL.

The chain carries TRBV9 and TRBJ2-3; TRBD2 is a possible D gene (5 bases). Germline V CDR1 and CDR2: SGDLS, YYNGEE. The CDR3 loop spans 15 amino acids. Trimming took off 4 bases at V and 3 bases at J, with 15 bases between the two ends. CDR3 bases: TGTGCCAGCAGCCCGAACGAGCGGAAAACAGATACGCAGTATTTT. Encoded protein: CASSPNERKTDTQYF.

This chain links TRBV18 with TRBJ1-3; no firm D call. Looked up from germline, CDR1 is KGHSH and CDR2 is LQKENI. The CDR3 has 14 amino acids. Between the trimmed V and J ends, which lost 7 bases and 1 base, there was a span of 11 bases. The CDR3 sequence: CASYVQDSGNTIYF. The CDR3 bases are TGTGCCAGCTACGTCCAGGATTCTGGAAACACCATATATTTT.